These 30 T cell receptor beta chains came from one sample sequenced in a study of blood T cell repertoires in COVID-19. The protocol was immunoSEQ multiplex PCR, while the TCRdb copy is restricted to in-frame clones and leaves out a portion. This table has 60,000 to 70,000 clones, around 89% appearing once. The sample taken for sequencing was peripheral blood. Receptors originate from a woman in her sixties with acute or convalescent COVID-19.

The rearrangement uses TRBV7-2 and TRBJ2-7; 7 bases line up with TRBD2. CDR1 is SGHTA, CDR2 FQGNSA, per germline. With V trimmed by 2 bases and J by 1 base, 2 bases remained unmatched. This CDR3 has 14 amino acids. The CDR3 coding sequence is TGTGCCAGCAGCTTAAGTAGCGGGTCCTACGAGCAGTACGTC. This codes for CASSLSSGSYEQYV.

This chain uses TRBV7-9 with TRBJ1-1; D may be TRBD1 (5 bases). V lost 3 bases, J lost 3 bases, and 11 bases lay in between. Germline V gives CDR1 SEHNR, CDR2 FQNEAQ (reference sequence). The CDR3 consists of 14 residues. CDR3 sequence (DNA): TGTGCCAGCAGCTTTGGGGGGTCGGACACTGAAGCTTTCTTT. Its protein product is CASSFGGSDTEAFF.

The V gene is TRBV19, the J gene TRBJ2-5; 7 bases map to TRBD1. The V gene's germline CDR1 is LNHDA and CDR2 SQIVND (reference sequence). There are 15 residues in the CDR3. V lost 1 base and J lost 4; bases outside the gene matches: 6. CDR3 region: CASSIAGTALETQYF. The CDR3 region has the DNA TGTGCCAGTAGTATAGCTGGGACAGCCTTAGAGACCCAGTACTTC.

Written as DNA, the CDR3 is TGTGCCAGCAGCTTAGCGGTCATTGGAAACACCATATATTTT. It yields the protein CASSLAVIGNTIYF. The rearrangement links TRBV11-2 to TRBJ1-3; D unclear. Per germline, CDR1 SGHAT and CDR2 FQNNGV. Trimming left V 1 base short and J 3 bases short, with 7 bases between. The length of the CDR3 is 14 residues.

V is TRBV5-4 and J is TRBJ2-1; 8 positions match TRBD2. The CDR3 runs to 12 residues. After removal of 7 bases from V and 7 bases from J, the junction contained 4 bases not matched to a gene. From germline, CDR1 is SGHNT and CDR2 YYREEE (reference sequence). For the CDR3, the DNA is TGTGCCAGCGGTGGCGGGGGGAATGAGCAGTTCTTC. Translating gives CASGGGGNEQFF.

The chain is built from TRBV7-9 and TRBJ1-1, with TRBD1 as a possible D gene (6 bases). The CDR3 totals 15 residues. Trimming removed 1 base at V and 2 bases at J, with 11 bases between. CDR1 is SEHNR, CDR2 FQNEAQ, per germline (reference sequence). The CDR3 sequence: CASSLVQGRNTEAFF. In nucleotides, the CDR3 is TGTGCCAGCAGCTTAGTCCAGGGGAGAAACACTGAAGCTTTCTTT.

The rearrangement links TRBV11-2 to TRBJ1-4; unclear D gene. Germline CDR1 is SGHAT and CDR2 is FQNNGV. The CDR3 is 14 residues long. Trimming shortened V by 1 base and J by 5 bases, and 8 bases separated the two germline ends. For the CDR3, the DNA is TGTGCCAGCAGCTTAGCAGGTTTGAATGAAAAACTGTTTTTT. It translates to CASSLAGLNEKLFF.

This clone showed up just a few times. V gene TRBV28 combines with J gene TRBJ2-2; no clear D. CDR3 length: 13 amino acids. V lost 5 bases and J lost 5, with 9 bases in between. Germline CDR1 reads MDHEN; CDR2 reads SYDVKM. The CDR3 bases are TGTGCCAGCAGTACTTTCCGGACCGGGGAGCTGTTTTTT. Residues: CASSTFRTGELFF. Full variable domain (outside the CDR3, taken from reference TRBV28 and TRBJ2-2): DVKVTQSSRYLVKRTGEKVFLECVQDMDHENMFWYRQDPGLGLRLIYFSYDVKMKEKGDIPEGYSVSREKKERFSLILESASTNQTSMYLCASSTFRTGELFFGEGSRLTVL.

In its sample, this clone was seen once. The chain is built from TRBV18 and TRBJ2-1; tentatively, D is TRBD1 (5 bases). The germline V gene encodes CDR1 KGHSH and CDR2 LQKENI. Trimming cost V 3 bases and J 10 bases, with 13 bases left between them. The CDR3 is 13 residues long. CDR3: CASSPLAGPEQFF. DNA of the CDR3: TGTGCCAGCTCACCCCTCGCAGGGCCCGAGCAGTTCTTC.

The rearrangement joins TRBV7-8 to TRBJ1-1; D is undetermined. The germline V gene has CDR1 SGHVS and CDR2 FQNEAQ. V was shortened by 4 bases and J by 0 bases, with 6 bases between the two germline ends. The CDR3 spans 13 residues. CDR3 amino acids: CASSSFMNTEAFF. CDR3 nucleotides: TGTGCCAGCAGCTCGTTTATGAACACTGAAGCTTTCTTT. Filled out from reference TRBV7-8 and TRBJ1-1, the complete variable domain reads GAGVSQSPRYKVAKRGQDVALRCDPISGHVSLFWYQQALGQGPEFLTYFQNEAQLDKSGLPSDRFFAERPEGSVSTLKIQRTQQEDSAVYLCASSSFMNTEAFFGQGTRLTVV.

This clone was seen only a few times. This chain links TRBV4-3 with TRBJ2-7, with TRBD1 matching 9 bases. Germline assignment: CDR1 LGHNA and CDR2 YSLEER. V lost 3 bases, J lost 1 base, and 7 bases stayed unmatched. The length of the CDR3 is 16 residues. The chain's CDR3 is CASSQEDRGASYEQYV. CDR3 DNA sequence: TGCGCCAGCAGCCAGGAAGACAGGGGGGCGTCCTACGAGCAGTACGTC.

This clone appeared once. Additional DNA sequences in this sample encode the identical CDR3. As DNA, the CDR3 is TGCGCCAGCAGCCTACAGGTGAACACCGGGGAGCTGTTTTTT. Its translation is CASSLQVNTGELFF. The V and J genes are TRBV5-1 and TRBJ2-2, with D perhaps TRBD1 (5 bases). This CDR3 has 14 residues. V was clipped by 4 bases and J by 1 base, with 8 bases between them. Germline values: CDR1 SGHRS, CDR2 YFSETQ.

This rearrangement joins TRBV4-1 to TRBJ1-5, with no clear D. Germline V lookup: CDR1 MGHRA, CDR2 YSYEKL. The CDR3 extends over 16 amino acids. Trimming stripped 6 bases from V and 4 bases from J, with 19 bases between. This chain's CDR3 is CASRPLAGLRNQPQHF. CDR3 nucleotide sequence: TGCGCCAGCAGACCCCTGGCGGGCTTGAGGAATCAGCCCCAGCATTTT.

The chain uses TRBV4-1 and TRBJ1-2; D is perhaps TRBD1 (5 bases). There are 14 residues in the CDR3. Germline loops: CDR1 MGHRA, CDR2 YSYEKL. The V gene lost 1 base and the J gene lost 6 bases, with 12 bases spanning the gap. CDR3 sequence: CASSQVSTVDGYTF. In DNA form, the CDR3 reads TGCGCCAGCAGCCAAGTATCGACAGTAGATGGCTACACCTTC.

By sample fraction, this clone is medium-sized. The chain joins TRBV2 to TRBJ2-1, with TRBD1 as a possible D gene (5 bases). The germline gives CDR1 SNHLY, CDR2 FYNNEI. Trimming stripped 0 bases from V and 6 bases from J, with 6 bases between. The CDR3 sequence is 13 residues long. CDR3 sequence (DNA): TGTGCCAGCAGTGAAGCCAGGGTCAATGAGCAGTTCTTC. Protein: CASSEARVNEQFF.

This clone was seen a single time. This chain uses TRBV6-2 or TRBV6-3 with TRBJ2-7; D perhaps matches TRBD2 (5 bases). The CDR3 spans 15 residues. Germline CDR1 reads MNHEY; CDR2 reads SVGEGT. V was shortened by 0 bases and J by 4 bases, with 13 bases between the two germline ends. CDR3 in DNA: TGTGCCAGCAGTTACTCGGCAGCCTGGACTTACGAGCAGTACGTC. Encoded protein: CASSYSAAWTYEQYV.

The rearrangement joins TRBV3-1 (or the pseudogene TRBV3-2) to TRBJ2-1; 10 nucleotides agree with TRBD2. V gave up 3 bases and J gave up 2 bases; unmatched junction bases: 4. CDR3 length: 16 residues. The germline gives CDR1 LGHDT, CDR2 YNNKEL (reference sequence). The CDR3: CASSHVTSGPYNEQFF. The CDR3 nucleotides read TGTGCCAGCAGCCATGTGACTAGCGGGCCCTACAATGAGCAGTTCTTC.

This chain links TRBV4-2 with TRBJ2-5, with 8 bases aligning to TRBD2. Germline V gene lookup returns CDR1 LGHNA and CDR2 YNFKEQ. This CDR3 spans 16 amino acids. V trimming: 4 bases; J trimming: 5 bases; junction bases outside the gene matches: 12. The CDR3 spells CASSPQGAGVGETQYF. The CDR3 DNA reads as TGTGCCAGCAGCCCTCAGGGAGCGGGAGTCGGGGAGACCCAGTACTTC.

This rearrangement joins TRBV5-1 to TRBJ1-2; perhaps TRBD1 as D (5 bases). Germline CDR1 reads SGHRS; CDR2 reads YFSETQ. V was clipped by 0 bases and J by 8 bases, with 14 bases between them. CDR3 length equals 14 residues. DNA of the CDR3: TGCGCCAGCAGCTTGGAAAGGACGGGGGTAGGCTACACCTTC. It specifies CASSLERTGVGYTF.

The chain is built from TRBV6-1 and TRBJ2-7; 8 bases map to TRBD1. The CDR3 consists of 14 residues. Germline V gene sequence: CDR1 MNHNS, CDR2 SASEGT. J was trimmed by 4 bases and V by 1 base; bases with no gene match: 3. DNA for the CDR3: TGTGCCAGCAGTGAAGGGACAGGGAAATACGAGCAGTACGTC. This encodes CASSEGTGKYEQYV.

V usage is TRBV7-2 and J usage is TRBJ1-6, with 7 bases identical to TRBD1. The CDR3 is made up of 16 amino acids. Germline V gene sequence: CDR1 SGHTA, CDR2 FQGNSA. The junction had 3 bases not matched to a gene; V was cut back by 1 base and J by 3 bases. The CDR3 nucleotides read TGTGCCAGCAGCTTAGAGGGGGCCCTCTATAATTCACCCCTCCACTTT. Amino acid sequence: CASSLEGALYNSPLHF.

V and J are TRBV4-1 and TRBJ2-3; a possible D gene is TRBD2 (5 bases). Germline V lookup: CDR1 MGHRA, CDR2 YSYEKL. V was pared by 0 bases and J by 1 base, with 20 bases between. The CDR3 loop spans 19 amino acids. The CDR3 DNA is TGCGCCAGCAGCCAAGATAGACCCGTTACTAGGTTACGCACAGATACGCAGTATTTT. This gives the protein CASSQDRPVTRLRTDTQYF.

The J gene is TRBJ1-2, the V gene TRBV7-6; D perhaps matches TRBD1 (5 bases). Trimming removed 1 base at V and 8 bases at J, with 8 bases between. This CDR3 has 12 residues. Germline values: CDR1 SGHVS, CDR2 FNYEAQ. The CDR3 spells CASSLGGEGYTF. The CDR3 DNA is TGTGCCAGCAGCTTAGGGGGGGAAGGCTACACCTTC.

The chain uses TRBV19 and TRBJ2-3; 9 nucleotides line up with TRBD2. V was clipped by 4 bases and J by 3 bases; unmatched bases: 8. This CDR3 region has 16 residues. Germline assignment: CDR1 LNHDA and CDR2 SQIVND (reference sequence). DNA for the CDR3: TGTGCCAGTAGTACAGAACTAGCGGGTGGGACAGATACGCAGTATTTT. Translating it yields CASSTELAGGTDTQYF.

This rearrangement joins TRBV7-9 to TRBJ2-2; the match to TRBD1 covers 9 bases. Germline CDR1 SEHNR, CDR2 FQNEAQ (reference sequence). V was clipped by 1 base and J by 4 bases; unmatched bases: 7. This CDR3 contains 17 residues. In DNA form, the CDR3 reads TGTGCCAGCAGCTTAGGCGGGACAGGGACCCCCACCGGGGAGCTGTTTTTT. It yields the protein CASSLGGTGTPTGELFF.

The CDR3 nucleotides are TGTGCCAGTAGTACGGGACAGGTAAGGCGGTTCTTT. Protein sequence: CASSTGQVRRFF. The chain joins TRBV19 to TRBJ1-1, with 8 bases aligning to TRBD1. The trim removed 4 bases at V and 14 bases at J, leaving 9 bases unmatched. Germline V lookup: CDR1 LNHDA, CDR2 SQIVND (reference sequence). The CDR3 has 12 amino acids.

As regards this clone: Germline is not matched at one junction end, which may reflect a read error. The V call is TRBV5-1, the J call TRBJ1-3; D is possibly TRBD1 (5 bases). Germline values: CDR1 SGHRS, CDR2 YFSETQ. This CDR3 has 14 amino acids. In nucleotides, the CDR3 is TGCGCCAGCAGTCCAGGGCTCTCTGGGAACACCATATATTTT. Translating it yields CASSPGLSGNTIYF.

This clone was seen once. The rearrangement links TRBV20-1 to TRBJ1-2, with D possibly matching TRBD1 (5 bases). In germline, CDR1 is DFQATT, CDR2 SNEGSKA (reference sequence). This CDR3 comprises 11 residues. V was cut by 5 bases and J by 3 bases, with 7 bases left in between. CDR3 nucleotide sequence: TGCAGTGCTTCGGGGGACTATGGCTACACCTTC. It specifies CSASGDYGYTF.

The chain has TRBV6-5 and TRBJ1-1; D may be TRBD1 (6 bases). The CDR3 loop spans 14 amino acids. Germline lookup yields CDR1 MNHEY and CDR2 SVGAGI. Trimming took 6 bases from V and 0 from J, leaving 11 bases between them. CDR3 sequence: CASSLDRMNTEAFF. CDR3 nucleotides: TGTGCCAGCAGCCTGGACAGAATGAACACTGAAGCTTTCTTT.

As concerns this clone: Other DNA sequences within the sample encode an identical CDR3. The genes are TRBV6-2 or TRBV6-3 and TRBJ2-3; possibly TRBD1 for D (6 bases). This CDR3 has 14 residues. Deletions cut 2 bases from V and 4 bases from J, with 10 bases between. Germline assignment: CDR1 MNHEY and CDR2 SVGEGT. The CDR3 reads CASSYLQGADTQYF. The CDR3 DNA follows: TGTGCCAGCAGTTACCTACAGGGTGCAGATACGCAGTATTTT.